This T cell receptor (beta chain) is from a study of T cell repertoires in cytomegalovirus infection. Study summary: Public TCR beta signatures provided an indication of both CMV infection and a matching HLA type.

MiXCR, run by TCRdb on the reads, gives a single entry per CDR3 protein. The sample contains roughly 240,000 distinct CDR3 sequences, around 6.4% of which appear only once. The study, taken as a whole, reports: HLA-C-restricted TCR beta clonotypes specific for CMV led the ex vivo response. Identification of carriers of CMV plus the relevant HLA was performed using cumulative public TCR beta family frequency.

This clonotype occurred many times. No antigen is known for it. Trimming cost V 11 bases and J 2 bases, with 19 bases left between them. Looked up from germline, CDR1 is MNHNS and CDR2 is SASEGT. CDR3 size: 14 residues. The chain employs TRBV6-1 and TRBJ2-7; D not resolved. Sequenced: PBMCs. This receptor was identified in a human donor in good health (CMV status not recorded). Some clones in this sample may be carry-over from other donors' samples. CDR3 residues: CAAQTISPPYEQYF. The DNA of the CDR3 is TGTGCCGCCCAGACCATCTCACCTCCCTACGAGCAGTACTTC.